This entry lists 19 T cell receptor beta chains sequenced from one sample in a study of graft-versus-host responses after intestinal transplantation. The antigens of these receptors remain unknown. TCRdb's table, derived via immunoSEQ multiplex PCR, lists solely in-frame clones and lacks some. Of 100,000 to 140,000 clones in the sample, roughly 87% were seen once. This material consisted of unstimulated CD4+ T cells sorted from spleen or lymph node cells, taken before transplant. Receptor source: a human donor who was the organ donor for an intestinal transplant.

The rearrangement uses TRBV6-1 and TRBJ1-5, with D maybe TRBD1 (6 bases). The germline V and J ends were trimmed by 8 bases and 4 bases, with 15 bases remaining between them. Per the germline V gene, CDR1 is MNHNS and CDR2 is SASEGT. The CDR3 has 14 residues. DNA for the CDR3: TGTGCCAGCTGTCCCAGGGGCGTGAATCAGCCCCAGCATTTT. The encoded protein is CASCPRGVNQPQHF.

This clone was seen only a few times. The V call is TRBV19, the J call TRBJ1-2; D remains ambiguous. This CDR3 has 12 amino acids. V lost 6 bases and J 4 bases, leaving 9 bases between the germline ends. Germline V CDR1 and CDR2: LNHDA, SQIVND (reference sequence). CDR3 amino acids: CASSGALYGYTF. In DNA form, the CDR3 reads TGTGCCAGTAGCGGAGCCCTCTATGGCTACACCTTC. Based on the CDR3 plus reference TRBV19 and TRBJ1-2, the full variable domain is DGGITQSPKYLFRKEGQNVTLSCEQNLNHDAMYWYRQDPGQGLRLIYYSQIVNDFQKGDIAEGYSVSREKKESFPLTVTSAQKNPTAFYLCASSGALYGYTFGSGTRLTVV.

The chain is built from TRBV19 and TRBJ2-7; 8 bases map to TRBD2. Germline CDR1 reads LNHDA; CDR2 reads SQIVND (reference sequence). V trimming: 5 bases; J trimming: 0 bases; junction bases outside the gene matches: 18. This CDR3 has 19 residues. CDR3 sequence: CASSPRVGGGLQSSYEQYF. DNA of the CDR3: TGTGCCAGTAGTCCCAGGGTTGGCGGGGGGCTTCAAAGCTCCTACGAGCAGTACTTC.

CDR3 nucleotides: TGTGCCAGCAGTCACAAGGGGGGGAGTTCGCAGTACTTC. Translation gives CASSHKGGSSQYF. The chain joins TRBV13 to TRBJ2-7; D is possibly TRBD2 (7 bases). The germline gives CDR1 PRHDT, CDR2 FYEKMQ (reference sequence). The length of the CDR3 is 13 residues. V lost 6 bases to trimming and J lost 9 bases, with 18 bases between them.

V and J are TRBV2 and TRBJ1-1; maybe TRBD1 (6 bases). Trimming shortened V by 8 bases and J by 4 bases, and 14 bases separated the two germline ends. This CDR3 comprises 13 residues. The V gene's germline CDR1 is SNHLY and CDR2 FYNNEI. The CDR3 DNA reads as TGTGCCAGCGGCCCTACAGGGATCACTGAAGCTTTCTTT. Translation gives CASGPTGITEAFF. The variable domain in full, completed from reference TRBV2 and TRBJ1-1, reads EPEVTQTPSHQVTQMGQEVILRCVPISNHLYFYWYRQILGQKVEFLVSFYNNEISEKSEIFDDQFSVERPDGSNFTLKIRSTKLEDSAMYFCASGPTGITEAFFGQGTRLTVV.

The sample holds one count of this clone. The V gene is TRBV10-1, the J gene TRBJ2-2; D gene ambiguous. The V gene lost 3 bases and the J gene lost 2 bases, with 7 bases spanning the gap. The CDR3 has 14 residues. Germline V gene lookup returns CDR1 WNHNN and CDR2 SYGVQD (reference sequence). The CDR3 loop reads CASSDSPNTGELFF. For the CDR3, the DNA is TGCGCCAGCAGTGACTCCCCCAACACCGGGGAGCTGTTTTTT.

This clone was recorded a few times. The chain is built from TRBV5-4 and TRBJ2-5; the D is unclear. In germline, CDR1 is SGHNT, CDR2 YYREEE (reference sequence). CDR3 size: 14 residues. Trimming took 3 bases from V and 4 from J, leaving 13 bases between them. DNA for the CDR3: TGTGCCAGCAGCTCGGGCCCTACCCCAGAGACCCAGTACTTC. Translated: CASSSGPTPETQYF.

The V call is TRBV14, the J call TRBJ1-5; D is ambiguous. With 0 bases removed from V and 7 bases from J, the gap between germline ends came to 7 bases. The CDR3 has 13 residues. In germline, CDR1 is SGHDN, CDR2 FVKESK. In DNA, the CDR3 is TGTGCCAGCAGCCAAGATGAAGGCCAGCCCCAGCATTTT. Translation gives CASSQDEGQPQHF. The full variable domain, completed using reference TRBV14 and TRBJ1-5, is EAGVTQFPSHSVIEKGQTVTLRCDPISGHDNLYWYRRVMGKEIKFLLHFVKESKQDESGMPNNRFLAERTGGTYSTLKVQPAELEDSGVYFCASSQDEGQPQHFGDGTRLSIL.

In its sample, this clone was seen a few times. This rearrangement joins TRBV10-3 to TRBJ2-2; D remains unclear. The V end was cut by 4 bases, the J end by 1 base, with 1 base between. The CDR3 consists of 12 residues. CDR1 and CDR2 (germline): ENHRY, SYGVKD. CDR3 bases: TGTGCCATCAGTGGGAACACCGGGGAGCTGTTTTTT. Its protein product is CAISGNTGELFF.

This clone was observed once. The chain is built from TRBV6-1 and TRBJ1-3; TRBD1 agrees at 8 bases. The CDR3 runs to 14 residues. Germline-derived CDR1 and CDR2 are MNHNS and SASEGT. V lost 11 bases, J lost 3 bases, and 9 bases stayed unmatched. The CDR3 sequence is CAVSPGGNGNTIYF. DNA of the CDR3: TGTGCCGTATCCCCAGGGGGCAATGGAAACACCATATATTTT.

The CDR3 spells CASSQVTSPYEQYF. CDR3 nucleotide sequence: TGTGCCAGCAGCCAAGTTACCAGCCCCTACGAGCAGTACTTC. The chain employs TRBV14 and TRBJ2-7, with no clear D. Germline V CDR1 and CDR2: SGHDN, FVKESK. The CDR3 loop spans 14 amino acids. The ends were cut back, 1 base at V and 2 bases at J, with 9 bases in the middle.

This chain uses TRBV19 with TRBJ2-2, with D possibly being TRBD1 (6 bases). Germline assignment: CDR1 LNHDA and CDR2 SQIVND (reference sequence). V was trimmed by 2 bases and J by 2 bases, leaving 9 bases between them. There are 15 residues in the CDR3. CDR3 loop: CASSITGINTGELFF. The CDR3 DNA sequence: TGTGCCAGTAGTATAACAGGGATCAACACCGGGGAGCTGTTTTTT.

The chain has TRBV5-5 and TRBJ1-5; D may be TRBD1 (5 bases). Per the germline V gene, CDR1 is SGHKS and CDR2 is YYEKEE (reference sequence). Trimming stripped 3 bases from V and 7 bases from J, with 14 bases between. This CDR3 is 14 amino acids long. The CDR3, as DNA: TGTGCCAGCAGCTCGTCCGGGGAGGGGCAGCCCCAGCATTTT. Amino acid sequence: CASSSSGEGQPQHF.

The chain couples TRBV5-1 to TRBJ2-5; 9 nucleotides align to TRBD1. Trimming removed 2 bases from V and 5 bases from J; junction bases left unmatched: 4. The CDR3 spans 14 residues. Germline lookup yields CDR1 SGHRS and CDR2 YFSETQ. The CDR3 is CASSFSTGGETQYF. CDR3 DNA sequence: TGCGCCAGCAGCTTCTCGACAGGGGGGGAGACCCAGTACTTC.

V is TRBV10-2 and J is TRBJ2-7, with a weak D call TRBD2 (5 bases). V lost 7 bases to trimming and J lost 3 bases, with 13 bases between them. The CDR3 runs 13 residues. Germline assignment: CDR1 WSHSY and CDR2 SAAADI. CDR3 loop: CASKTTGDYEQYF. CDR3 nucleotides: TGCGCCAGCAAAACTACCGGGGACTACGAGCAGTACTTC.

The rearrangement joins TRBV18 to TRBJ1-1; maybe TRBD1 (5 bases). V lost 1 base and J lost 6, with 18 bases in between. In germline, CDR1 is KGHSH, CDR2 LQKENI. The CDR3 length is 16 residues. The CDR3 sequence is CASSPLPGQPRPEAFF. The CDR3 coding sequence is TGTGCCAGCTCACCACTGCCCGGACAACCACGTCCTGAAGCTTTCTTT.

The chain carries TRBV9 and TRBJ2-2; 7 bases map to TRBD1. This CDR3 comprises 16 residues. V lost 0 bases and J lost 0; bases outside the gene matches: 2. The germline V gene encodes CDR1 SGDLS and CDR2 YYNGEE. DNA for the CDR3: TGTGCCAGCAGCGTAGGTGGACAGGCGAACACCGGGGAGCTGTTTTTT. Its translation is CASSVGGQANTGELFF.

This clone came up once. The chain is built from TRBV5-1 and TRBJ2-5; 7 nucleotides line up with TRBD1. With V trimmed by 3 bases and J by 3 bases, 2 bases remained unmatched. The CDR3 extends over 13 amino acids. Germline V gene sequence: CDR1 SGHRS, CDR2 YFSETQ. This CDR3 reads CASSSTGEETQYF. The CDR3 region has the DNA TGCGCCAGCAGCTCCACAGGGGAAGAGACCCAGTACTTC. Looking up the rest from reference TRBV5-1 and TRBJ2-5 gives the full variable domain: KAGVTQTPRYLIKTRGQQVTLSCSPISGHRSVSWYQQTPGQGLQFLFEYFSETQRNKGNFPGRFSGRQFSNSRSEMNVSTLELGDSALYLCASSSTGEETQYFGPGTRLLVL.

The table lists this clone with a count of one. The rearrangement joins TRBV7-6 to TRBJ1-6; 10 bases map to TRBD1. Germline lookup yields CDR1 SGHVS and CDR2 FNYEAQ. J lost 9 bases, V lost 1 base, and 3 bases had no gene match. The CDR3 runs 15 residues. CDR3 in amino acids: CASSLGRDRGSPLHF. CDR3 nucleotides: TGTGCCAGCAGCTTAGGCCGGGACAGGGGTTCACCCCTCCACTTT.